This TCR beta chain was profiled in a study of T-cell reconstitution after alpha-beta-depleted transplantation in children. Preparation of the TCRbeta library used unique molecular identifiers. TCRdb analysed the PCR reads with MiXCR anew, one entry per CDR3 protein. The sample contains 70,000 to 95,000 distinct CDR3 sequences, 15% of which appear only once. With 4 bases removed from V and 0 bases from J, the gap between germline ends came to 12 bases. The germline gives CDR1 SGHTA, CDR2 FQGNSA. The CDR3 extends over 15 amino acids. This clonotype was obtained from a male patient between 2 and 10 years old who had a stem cell transplant for acute lymphoblastic leukemia, so the T cells may come from the graft donor. The sequences come from PBMCs, mostly from graft donor cells, collected 180 days after TCRalphabeta/CD19-depleted stem cell transplant. The V and J genes are TRBV7-2 and TRBJ1-1; TRBD1 is a possible D gene (5 bases). CDR3 residues: CASSSRRGLNTEAFF. CDR3 in DNA: TGTGCCAGCAGCTCCCGGCGGGGCCTGAACACTGAAGCTTTCTTT.